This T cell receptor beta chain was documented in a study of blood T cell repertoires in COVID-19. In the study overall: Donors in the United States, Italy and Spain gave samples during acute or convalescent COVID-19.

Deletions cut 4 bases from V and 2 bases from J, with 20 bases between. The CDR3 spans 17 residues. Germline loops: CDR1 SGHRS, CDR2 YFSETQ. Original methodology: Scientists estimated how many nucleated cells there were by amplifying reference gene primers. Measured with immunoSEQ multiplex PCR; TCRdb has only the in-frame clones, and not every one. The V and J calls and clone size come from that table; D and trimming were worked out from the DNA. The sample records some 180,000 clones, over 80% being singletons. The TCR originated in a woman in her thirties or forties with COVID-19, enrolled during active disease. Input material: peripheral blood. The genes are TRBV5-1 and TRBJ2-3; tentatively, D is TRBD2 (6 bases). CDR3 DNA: TGCGCCAGCAGCCTGGGACTCCCGTCCCGATTCACAGATACGCAGTATTTT. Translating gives CASSLGLPSRFTDTQYF.